Below are 26 T cell receptor beta chains sequenced from a single sample in a study of neurological immune-mediated disorders. As for time point: longitudinal time-point 3. One entry per CDR3 protein results from TCRdb running MiXCR on the 5' RACE reads. The repertoire holds roughly 100,000 distinct CDR3 sequences, with about 10% as singletons. Sequenced: PBMCs. These receptors all come from a female donor with HTLV-1-associated myelopathy (HAM/TSP).

This clonotype was seen many times. The chain carries TRBV5-1 and TRBJ2-3; 11 bases agree with TRBD2. With V trimmed by 4 bases and J by 4 bases, 2 bases remained unmatched. The CDR3 has 14 residues. Germline V CDR1 and CDR2: SGHRS, YFSETQ. The CDR3 reads CASSGTSGADTQYF. The CDR3 bases are TGCGCCAGCAGCGGGACTAGCGGCGCAGATACGCAGTATTTT.

This clonotype was detected ten times or more. The rearrangement links TRBV4-1 to TRBJ1-6; D unclear. This CDR3 spans 15 amino acids. V was trimmed by 1 base and J by 8 bases, leaving 12 bases between them. CDR1 MGHRA and CDR2 YSYEKL come from the germline V gene. The CDR3 reads CASSQVTGAYSPLHF. In DNA, the CDR3 is TGCGCCAGCAGCCAAGTAACTGGCGCGTATTCACCCCTCCACTTT.

This clonotype appeared a few times. The chain employs TRBV12-3 or TRBV12-4 and TRBJ2-7; TRBD1 might be the D (5 bases). The CDR3 covers 13 residues. V was pared by 5 bases and J by 4 bases, with 12 bases between. The CDR3 sequence is CASSLITGYEQYF. DNA for the CDR3: TGTGCCAGCAGTCTCATTACAGGTTACGAGCAGTACTTC.

Ten or more counts support this clonotype. The chain joins TRBV12-3 or TRBV12-4 to TRBJ2-1; 11 bases line up with TRBD1. The CDR3 spans 15 residues. J was trimmed by 6 bases and V by 4 bases; bases with no gene match: 5. Here the CDR3 DNA reads TGTGCCAGCAGTTCGACGGGACAGGGGGGCAATGAGCAGTTCTTC. Protein sequence: CASSSTGQGGNEQFF.

There are many counts of this clonotype. The CDR3 DNA reads as TGCAGTGCTAGTCCCCCGAGGGGAAGGGAGACCCAGTACTTC. The encoded protein is CSASPPRGRETQYF. This chain joins TRBV20-1 and TRBJ2-5; D is tentatively TRBD1 or TRBD2 (5 bases each). The CDR3 extends over 14 amino acids. V dropped 3 bases and J dropped 5 bases, with 16 bases sitting between them. Germline CDR1 is DFQATT and CDR2 is SNEGSKA (reference sequence).

This clonotype was observed at least ten times. This chain connects TRBV5-1 to TRBJ2-1, with D perhaps TRBD2 (6 bases). This CDR3 has 13 residues. Trimming stripped 1 base from V and 8 bases from J, with 10 bases between. The germline CDR1 and CDR2 sequences are SGHRS and YFSETQ. CDR3 loop: CASSLTREDEQFF. In nucleotides, the CDR3 is TGCGCCAGCAGCTTGACGAGGGAGGATGAGCAGTTCTTC.

This clonotype appeared many times. The chain couples TRBV3-1 to TRBJ2-1, with 7 bases lining up with TRBD2. The ends lost 0 bases at V and 7 bases at J; junction bases unmatched: 3. Germline CDR1 reads LGHDT; CDR2 reads YNNKEL (reference sequence). The CDR3 is 14 residues long. The CDR3 sequence is CASSQDYGGNEQFF. The CDR3 DNA sequence: TGTGCCAGCAGCCAAGATTACGGGGGGAATGAGCAGTTCTTC.

In regard to this clonotype: This sequence may be a read error, since a much larger clone differs from it by one base. This chain connects TRBV20-1 to TRBJ2-6; D remains unclear. The CDR3 sequence is 16 residues long. Per the germline V gene, CDR1 is DFQATT and CDR2 is SNEGSKA (reference sequence). CDR3 sequence (DNA): TGCAGTGCTAGAGATCTCAGATACTCTGGGTCCAACGTCCTGACTTTC. This codes for CSARDLRYSGSNVLTF.

Many counts were recorded for this clonotype. The rearrangement links TRBV5-1 to TRBJ2-7; TRBD2 aligns across 8 bases. This CDR3 contains 15 residues. The junction had 6 bases not matched to a gene; V was cut back by 4 bases and J by 0 bases. Per germline, CDR1 SGHRS and CDR2 YFSETQ. The CDR3 region has the DNA TGCGCCAGCAGCCGAGACGGGGGGGGCTCCTACGAGCAGTACTTC. It codes for CASSRDGGGSYEQYF.

This clonotype was counted ten times or more. In DNA form, the CDR3 reads TGTGCCACCAGCAGAGATTCGCGTGGCGGGGAGCTGTTTTTT. Protein product: CATSRDSRGGELFF. The chain has TRBV15 and TRBJ2-2; D is uncertain. Germline CDR1 reads LNHNV; CDR2 reads YYDKDF (reference sequence). V was pared by 0 bases and J by 7 bases, with 9 bases between. CDR3 length: 14 residues.

This clonotype was seen many times. This sequence joins TRBV7-9 and TRBJ2-7; no clear D gene. CDR1 SEHNR and CDR2 FQNEAQ come from the germline V gene (reference sequence). The CDR3 extends over 13 amino acids. V was trimmed by 5 bases and J by 6 bases, leaving 14 bases between them. The DNA for the CDR3 is TGTGCCAGCAGCCTCAATGGCCTGGCCGAGCAGTACTTC. Translating gives CASSLNGLAEQYF. The full variable domain, rest sourced from reference TRBV7-9 and TRBJ2-7, is DTGVSQNPRHKITKRGQNVTFRCDPISEHNRLYWYRQTLGQGPEFLTYFQNEAQLEKSRLLSDRFSAERPKGSFSTLEIQRTEQGDSAMYLCASSLNGLAEQYFGPGTRLTVT.

This clonotype was seen ten or more times. J is TRBJ2-7 and V is TRBV5-1, with D possibly matching TRBD1 (6 bases). With 3 bases removed from V and 5 bases from J, the gap between germline ends came to 15 bases. Germline V gene sequence: CDR1 SGHRS, CDR2 YFSETQ. CDR3 length: 14 residues. The CDR3 loop is CASSWTVRTHEQYF. CDR3 nucleotides: TGCGCCAGCAGCTGGACAGTCCGGACCCACGAGCAGTACTTC. Complete variable domain (other parts from reference TRBV5-1 and TRBJ2-7): KAGVTQTPRYLIKTRGQQVTLSCSPISGHRSVSWYQQTPGQGLQFLFEYFSETQRNKGNFPGRFSGRQFSNSRSEMNVSTLELGDSALYLCASSWTVRTHEQYFGPGTRLTVT.

This clonotype was counted a few times. The V gene is TRBV29-1, the J gene TRBJ2-5; maybe TRBD2 (6 bases). Trimming stripped 3 bases from V and 7 bases from J, with 12 bases between. The CDR3 sequence is 12 residues long. CDR1 SQVTM and CDR2 ANQGSEA come from the germline V gene. The CDR3 nucleotides are TGCAGCGTTGAGAGGCAGGGAGGGACCCAGTACTTC. This encodes CSVERQGGTQYF.

This clonotype occurred many times. The gene calls are TRBV20-1 and TRBJ2-5; D unclear. The germline V gene has CDR1 DFQATT and CDR2 SNEGSKA (reference sequence). The V gene lost 1 base and the J gene lost 1 base, with 10 bases spanning the gap. The CDR3 loop spans 14 amino acids. This CDR3 is CSARVVATQETQYF. CDR3 bases: TGCAGTGCTAGAGTTGTAGCCACCCAAGAGACCCAGTACTTC.

The chain joins TRBV6-1 to TRBJ2-5; D is undetermined. Germline V gene sequence: CDR1 MNHNS, CDR2 SASEGT. Trimming left V 4 bases short and J 0 bases short, with 9 bases between. This CDR3 region has 14 residues. In DNA, the CDR3 is TGTGCCAGCAGTGTTGTCAGCAACCAAGAGACCCAGTACTTC. Residues: CASSVVSNQETQYF.

This clonotype was counted many times. J is TRBJ1-1 and V is TRBV5-1; D is uncertain. The CDR3 length is 14 residues. The germline V and J ends were trimmed by 0 bases and 4 bases, with 10 bases remaining between them. Per germline, CDR1 SGHRS and CDR2 YFSETQ. The CDR3 DNA follows: TGCGCCAGCAGCTTGGAGGCCGGACTCACTGAAGCTTTCTTT. It yields the protein CASSLEAGLTEAFF. The complete variable domain, with remaining parts taken from reference TRBV5-1 and TRBJ1-1, reads KAGVTQTPRYLIKTRGQQVTLSCSPISGHRSVSWYQQTPGQGLQFLFEYFSETQRNKGNFPGRFSGRQFSNSRSEMNVSTLELGDSALYLCASSLEAGLTEAFFGQGTRLTVV.

This clonotype occurred many times. The gene calls are TRBV6-5 and TRBJ1-2; TRBD1 is a possible D gene (6 bases). V lost 2 bases, J lost 6 bases, and 10 bases lay in between. The CDR3 is 13 amino acids. CDR1 is MNHEY, CDR2 SVGAGI, per germline. CDR3 sequence: CASSYPDRHGYTF. In DNA, the CDR3 is TGTGCCAGCAGTTACCCAGACAGGCATGGCTACACCTTC.

This clonotype has a count of ten or more. The chain links TRBV7-8 to TRBJ2-5; D not certain. Trimming removed 1 base from V and 1 base from J, with 10 bases in between. From germline, CDR1 is SGHVS and CDR2 FQNEAQ. CDR3 size: 15 residues. CDR3 protein: CASSLVAHAQETQYF. CDR3 bases: TGTGCCAGCAGCTTAGTTGCGCACGCCCAAGAGACCCAGTACTTC.

This clonotype was observed many times. The rearrangement uses TRBV20-1 and TRBJ1-6; D may be TRBD1 (5 bases). The V and J ends lost 0 bases and 4 bases respectively, with 13 bases between them. The V gene's germline CDR1 is DFQATT and CDR2 SNEGSKA (reference sequence). The CDR3 is made up of 16 amino acids. CDR3 nucleotide sequence: TGCAGTGCTAGAGATTTCGGGGACGCATATAATTCACCCCTCCACTTT. This encodes CSARDFGDAYNSPLHF.

At least ten counts were recorded for this clonotype. The CDR3 DNA sequence: TGTGCCAGCAGTGAAGCTCCTTCCTACGAGCAGTACTTC. This translates into CASSEAPSYEQYF. The chain employs TRBV9 and TRBJ2-7; D gene unclear. Germline loops: CDR1 SGDLS, CDR2 YYNGEE. This CDR3 is built from 13 residues. Deletions cut 5 bases from V and 1 base from J, with 10 bases between.

This clonotype was recorded many times. V gene TRBV5-1 combines with J gene TRBJ2-1; D might be TRBD2 (6 bases). The CDR3 runs 12 residues. Germline CDR1 is SGHRS and CDR2 is YFSETQ. Trimming pared 10 bases from V and 7 bases from J, leaving 15 bases between. The CDR3 DNA follows: TGCGCCTCGCTTGGAGGGCCGAATGAGCAGTTCTTC. This encodes CASLGGPNEQFF.

A remark on this clonotype: This could be a read error, since a much larger clone is one nucleotide away. The V call is TRBV11-2, the J call TRBJ2-5; possibly TRBD1 for D (6 bases). The germline V gene encodes CDR1 SGHAT and CDR2 FQNNGV. The CDR3 is 13 amino acids. CDR3 coding DNA: TGTGCCAGCAGCCCACAGGGTGTAGAGACCAAGTACTTC. Translation: CASSPQGVETKYF.

This clonotype was seen many times. The chain joins TRBV5-6 to TRBJ2-1, with a weak D call TRBD2 (6 bases). Trimming removed 5 bases from V and 4 bases from J, with 16 bases in between. The CDR3 contains 15 residues. Germline V CDR1 and CDR2: SGHDT, YYEEEE. The chain's CDR3 is CASSQSAGPYNEQFF. Written as DNA, the CDR3 is TGTGCCAGCAGTCAGTCTGCGGGGCCGTACAATGAGCAGTTCTTC. The whole variable domain, filled in from reference TRBV5-6 and TRBJ2-1, reads DAGVTQSPTHLIKTRGQQVTLRCSPKSGHDTVSWYQQALGQGPQFIFQYYEEEERQRGNFPDRFSGHQFPNYSSELNVNALLLGDSALYLCASSQSAGPYNEQFFGPGTRLTVL.

In this sample, this clonotype turned up a few times. The chain combines TRBV2 with TRBJ2-7, with a weak D call TRBD1 (6 bases). In germline, CDR1 is SNHLY, CDR2 FYNNEI. The CDR3 consists of 15 residues. V lost 2 bases, J lost 0 bases, and 11 bases lay in between. The CDR3 protein is CASSEPTGSSYEQYF. The CDR3 region has the DNA TGTGCCAGCAGTGAACCGACAGGAAGCTCCTACGAGCAGTACTTC.

A few counts support this clonotype. The V and J genes are TRBV20-1 and TRBJ1-5, with TRBD1 identical over 9 bases. The CDR3 loop spans 14 amino acids. V shed 2 bases, J shed 7 bases, and the junction held 6 bases outside the gene matches. The germline gives CDR1 DFQATT, CDR2 SNEGSKA (reference sequence). For the CDR3, the DNA is TGCAGTGCTAGACAGGGACAGGGAGGACAGCCCCAGCATTTT. Protein product: CSARQGQGGQPQHF.

This clonotype was detected ten times or more. This chain joins TRBV5-1 and TRBJ2-7; D assignment may be TRBD1 or TRBD2 (5 bases each). The CDR3 consists of 14 residues. Germline V lookup: CDR1 SGHRS, CDR2 YFSETQ. V lost 4 bases and J 6 bases, leaving 17 bases between the germline ends. DNA for the CDR3: TGCGCCAGCAGCCCTTCGGGACCACGGAGCGAGCAGTACTTC. The encoded protein is CASSPSGPRSEQYF. The full variable domain, in which reference TRBV5-1 and TRBJ2-7 provide the parts outside the CDR3, is KAGVTQTPRYLIKTRGQQVTLSCSPISGHRSVSWYQQTPGQGLQFLFEYFSETQRNKGNFPGRFSGRQFSNSRSEMNVSTLELGDSALYLCASSPSGPRSEQYFGPGTRLTVT.